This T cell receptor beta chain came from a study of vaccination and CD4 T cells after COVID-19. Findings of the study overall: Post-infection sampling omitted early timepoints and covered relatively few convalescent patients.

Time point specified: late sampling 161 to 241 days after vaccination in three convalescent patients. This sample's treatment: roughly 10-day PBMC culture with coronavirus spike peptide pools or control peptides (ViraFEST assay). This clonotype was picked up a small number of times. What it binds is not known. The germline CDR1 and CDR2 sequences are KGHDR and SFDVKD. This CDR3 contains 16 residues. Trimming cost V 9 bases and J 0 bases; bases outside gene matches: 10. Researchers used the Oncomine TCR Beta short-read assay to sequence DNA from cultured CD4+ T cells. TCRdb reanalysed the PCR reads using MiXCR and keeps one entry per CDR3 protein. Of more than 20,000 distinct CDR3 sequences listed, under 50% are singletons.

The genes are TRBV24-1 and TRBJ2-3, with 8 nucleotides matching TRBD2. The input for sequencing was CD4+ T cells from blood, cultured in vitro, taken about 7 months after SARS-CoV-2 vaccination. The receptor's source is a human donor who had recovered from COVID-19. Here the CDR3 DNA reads TGTGCCACCGAAACGTCGCTAGCGGGTAGCACAGATACGCAGTATTTT. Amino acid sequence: CATETSLAGSTDTQYF.